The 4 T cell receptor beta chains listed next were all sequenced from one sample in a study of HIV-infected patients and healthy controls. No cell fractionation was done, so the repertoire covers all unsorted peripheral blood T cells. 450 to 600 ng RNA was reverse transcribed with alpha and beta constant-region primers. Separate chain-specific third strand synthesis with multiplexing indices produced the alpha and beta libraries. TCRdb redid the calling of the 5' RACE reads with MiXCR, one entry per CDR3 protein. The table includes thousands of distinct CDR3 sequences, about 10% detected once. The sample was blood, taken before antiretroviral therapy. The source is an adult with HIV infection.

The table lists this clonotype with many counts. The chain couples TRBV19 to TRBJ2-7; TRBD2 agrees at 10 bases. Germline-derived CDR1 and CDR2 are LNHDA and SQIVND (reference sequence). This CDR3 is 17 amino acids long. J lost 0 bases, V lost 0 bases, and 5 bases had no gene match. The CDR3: CASSIDRASGSSYEQYF. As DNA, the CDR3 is TGTGCCAGTAGTATAGATCGGGCTAGCGGGAGCTCCTACGAGCAGTACTTC.

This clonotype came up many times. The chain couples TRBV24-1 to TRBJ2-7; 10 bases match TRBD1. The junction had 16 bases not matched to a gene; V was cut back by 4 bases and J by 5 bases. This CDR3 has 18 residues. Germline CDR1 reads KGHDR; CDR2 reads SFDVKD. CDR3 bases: TGTGCCACCAGTGAAAACAGCCTGGTGGACAGGGGGTCCGACGAGCAGTACTTC. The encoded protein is CATSENSLVDRGSDEQYF.

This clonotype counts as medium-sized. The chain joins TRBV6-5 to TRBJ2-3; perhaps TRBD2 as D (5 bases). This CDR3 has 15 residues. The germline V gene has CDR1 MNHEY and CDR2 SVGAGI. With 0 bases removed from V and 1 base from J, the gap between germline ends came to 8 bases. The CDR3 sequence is CASSYSAGGTDTQYF. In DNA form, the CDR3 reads TGTGCCAGCAGTTACTCGGCCGGGGGCACAGATACGCAGTATTTT.

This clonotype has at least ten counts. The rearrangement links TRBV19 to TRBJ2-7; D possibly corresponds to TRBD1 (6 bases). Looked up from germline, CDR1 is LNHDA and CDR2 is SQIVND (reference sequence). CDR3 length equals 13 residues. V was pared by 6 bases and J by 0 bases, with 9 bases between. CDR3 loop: CASSRDNSYEQYF. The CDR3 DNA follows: TGTGCCAGTAGCCGGGACAACTCCTACGAGCAGTACTTC.